Listed below are T cell receptor beta chains from one sample, sequenced in a study of identical twins. TCRdb re-derived calls from the 5' RACE reads in MiXCR, one entry per CDR3 protein. This sample carries 1.5 million to 2 million distinct CDR3 sequences, more than 30% of them seen once, and the ten largest clones take roughly 0.3%. The sequencing input was cord blood. These receptors originate from a newborn girl in good health. Each CDR3 is given with its conserved first and last residue. A D gene is named only where the DNA matches it firmly. Some rows have no size entry. The others give once, few or many, or a class for an expanded clone.

D gene	V gene	J gene	clone size	CDR3 DNA	CDR3 protein
.	TRBV28	TRBJ1-5	few	TGTGCCAGCAGTCAGGGTCGGCCCCAGCATTTT	CASSQGRPQHF
.	TRBV3-1	TRBJ2-1	.	TGTGCCAGCAGCCAAGAGCGGGCCTGGGGGCAGTTCTTC	CASSQERAWGQFF
.	TRBV5-1	TRBJ2-5	.	TGCGCCAGCAGCTTCCCGGACAGAAGTTACGAGCGGTACTTC	CASSFPDRSYERYF
TRBD1	TRBV27	TRBJ2-7	.	TGTGCCAGCAGGTCCACCGGGACAGGCTCCTACGAGCAGTACTTC	CASRSTGTGSYEQYF
.	TRBV28	TRBJ2-1	.	TGTGCCAGCAGCCCCTACAGGGTAAAAGAGACCCAGTTCTTC	CASSPYRVKETQFF
.	TRBV2	TRBJ2-1	.	TGTGCCAACAGTTACGGGGTCTTGGCGAATGAGCAGTTCTTC	CANSYGVLANEQFF
TRBD1	TRBV9	TRBJ1-4	.	TGTGCCAGCAGCATCGAAACAGGGGCCCCACCGGAAAAACTGTTTTTT	CASSIETGAPPEKLFF
.	TRBV30	TRBJ2-1	.	TGTGCCTGGAGTCGGGACTCCGCCTCCTACAATGAGCAGTTCTTC	CAWSRDSASYNEQFF
.	TRBV2	TRBJ2-2	.	TGTGCCAGCAGTTGGGTAGGGGTCGACGGGGAGCTGTTTTTT	CASSWVGVDGELFF
.	TRBV21-1	TRBJ2-3	.	TGTGCCAGCAGCAAAGTGCTCAGGACAGATACGCAGTATTTT	CASSKVLRTDTQYF
TRBD2	TRBV10-3	TRBJ2-1	.	TGTGCCATCAGTGACGCAGCGGGGAGCCACTACAGTGAGCAGTTCTTC	CAISDAAGSHYSEQFF
.	TRBV20-1	TRBJ1-2	few	TGCAGTGCGACCCGGACATACAACTATGGCTACACCTTC	CSATRTYNYGYTF
.	TRBV29-1	TRBJ2-3	.	TGCAGCGGCCGGGCGGACAGCACAGATACGCAGTATTTT	CSGRADSTDTQYF
.	TRBV7-9	TRBJ2-1	.	TGTGCCAGCGGTACCTGGCAGGGTGGCAATGAGCAGTTCTTC	CASGTWQGGNEQFF
TRBD1	TRBV28	TRBJ1-2	.	TGTGCCAGCAGTACACCTGCAGGGGGCTTAGACTATGGCTACACCTTC	CASSTPAGGLDYGYTF
.	TRBV20-1	TRBJ1-5	.	TGCAGTGCTAGATCGGAACATCCGACAAATCAGCCCCAGCATTTT	CSARSEHPTNQPQHF
TRBD1	TRBV28	TRBJ2-7	.	TGTGCCAGCAGCCTAGAAGGGGGCCAGTGGGGCTACGAGCAGTACTTC	CASSLEGGQWGYEQYF
TRBD2	TRBV7-2	TRBJ2-3	.	TGTGCCAGCAGCCCGATCCGGGGTAGCGGGAGGTTAAGGACAGATACGCAGTATTTT	CASSPIRGSGRLRTDTQYF
.	TRBV6-2/TRBV6-3	TRBJ2-7	.	TGTGCCAGCAGTTATTATAACCCTGGGGGGAGCTCCTACAATGAGCAGTACTTC	CASSYYNPGGSSYNEQYF
.	TRBV19	TRBJ2-7	few	TGTGCCAGTACTCCCGCGACGGACTCCTCACGGAACGAGCAGTACTTC	CASTPATDSSRNEQYF
.	TRBV28	TRBJ2-5	few	TGTGCCAGCAGCCCAAAGTGGTCGTACCAAGAGACCCAGTACTTC	CASSPKWSYQETQYF
.	TRBV20-1	TRBJ1-6	.	TGCAGTAACACCCCTGAGATTGGGCGACCCAGCTCCTATAATTCACCCCTCCACTTT	CSNTPEIGRPSSYNSPLHF
.	TRBV9	TRBJ2-3	.	TGTGCCAGCAGCGTAGCGGCTAGCTCCCGCGATAATACGCAGTATTTT	CASSVAASSRDNTQYF
.	TRBV2	TRBJ1-2	few	TGTGCCAGCAGTGAGGGACCTATCCGTTTTAATGGCTACACCTTC	CASSEGPIRFNGYTF
.	TRBV3-1	TRBJ1-6	once	TGTGCCAGCAGTCAGGGGCTGAGCTCCTATAATTCACCCCTCCACTTT	CASSQGLSSYNSPLHF
.	TRBV6-5	TRBJ2-1	few	TGTGCCAGCAGTTACTCTTGGGCGGTACGGGATGAGCAGTTCTTC	CASSYSWAVRDEQFF
.	TRBV5-1	TRBJ2-1	few	TGCGCCAGCAAGTACCTCCTTGGCGACTACGAGCAGTTCTTC	CASKYLLGDYEQFF
TRBD1	TRBV7-9	TRBJ2-2	few	TGTGCCAGCAGCGGACGACAGGGGGCGCAGGGCACCGGGGAGCTGTTTTTT	CASSGRQGAQGTGELFF
.	TRBV29-1	TRBJ2-1	many	TGCAGCGTTGGGGACTCTTACAATGAGCAGTTCTTC	CSVGDSYNEQFF
TRBD2	TRBV5-6	TRBJ2-7	few	TGTGCCAGCAGCTTTTCGGGACTAATCTACGAGCAGTACTTC	CASSFSGLIYEQYF
.	TRBV7-9	TRBJ2-7	.	TGTGCCAGCAGCCTAAGGGATGGGACACCCGAGCAGTACTTC	CASSLRDGTPEQYF
.	TRBV11-2	TRBJ1-2	.	TGTGCCAGCAGCTCAATCGCAGACAGGCCCTATGGCTACACCTTC	CASSSIADRPYGYTF
TRBD2	TRBV7-8	TRBJ2-1	.	TGTGCCAGCAGCCCCTTTGGGCTAGCGGACAACAATGAGCAGTTCTTC	CASSPFGLADNNEQFF
TRBD2	TRBV14	TRBJ2-1	.	TGTGCCAGCAGTAGCGGGGCCCGAAATGAGCAGTTCTTC	CASSSGARNEQFF
TRBD2	TRBV2	TRBJ2-5	.	TGTGCCAGCAGTGTTGTCCTCAGACTAGCGGGAAATGAGCAGTACTTC	CASSVVLRLAGNEQYF
.	TRBV15	TRBJ1-1	.	TGTGCCACCAGCCGAGCGTGGGCGAACACTGAAGCTTTCTTT	CATSRAWANTEAFF
.	TRBV4-1	TRBJ1-1	once	TGCGCCAGCAGCCACGTTAGGCAGGGCACTGAAGCTTTCTTT	CASSHVRQGTEAFF